The clone carrying this T cell receptor (beta chain) was seen more than once but under ten times. The target antigen is unknown. The CDR3 consists of 14 residues. The V and J ends lost 0 bases and 6 bases respectively, with 15 bases between them. CDR1 is DFQATT, CDR2 SNEGSKA, per germline (reference sequence). General study findings and limits: Greatest tumor Treg TCR overlap was with tumor naive CD4+ cells. The larger cohort examined one V-J beta rearrangement, not whole repertoires.

After constant-region reverse-primer amplification, full-length variable regions underwent semi-nested PCR with Nested Universal Primer A. A single record per CDR3 protein comes from TCRdb applying MiXCR to the 5' RACE reads. The sample has approximately 60,000 distinct CDR3 sequences; roughly 28% are singletons. CD4+CD45RO+CD25- cells were isolated as memory CD4+ T cells. Sample: tumor-infiltrating memory CD4+ T cells sorted from the breast tumor. As for subset: memory CD4+ T cells, CD4+CD45RO+CD25-. The chain carries TRBV20-1 and TRBJ2-7, with D maybe TRBD1 (6 bases). This TCR was recovered from a female donor with breast cancer. The CDR3 DNA follows: TGCAGTGCTAGAGATCCGAGGATGGGGGCCGAGCAGTACTTC. Translation gives CSARDPRMGAEQYF.